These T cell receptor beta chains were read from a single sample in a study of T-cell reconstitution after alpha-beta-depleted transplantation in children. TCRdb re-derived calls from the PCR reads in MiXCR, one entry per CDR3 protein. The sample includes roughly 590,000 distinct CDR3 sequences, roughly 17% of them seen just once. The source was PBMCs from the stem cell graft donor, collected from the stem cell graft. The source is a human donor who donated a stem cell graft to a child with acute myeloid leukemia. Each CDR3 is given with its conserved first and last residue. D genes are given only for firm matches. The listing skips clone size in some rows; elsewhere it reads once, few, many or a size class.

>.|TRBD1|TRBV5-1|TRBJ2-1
TGCGCCAGCCGGCTCCAGGGGACAGGGGTTTACAATGAGCAGTTCTTC
CASRLQGTGVYNEQFF
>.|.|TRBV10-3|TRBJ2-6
TGTGCCATCAGTCCAGGGGCCGGGGCCAACGTCCTGACTTTC
CAISPGAGANVLTF
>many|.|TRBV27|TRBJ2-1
TGTGCCAGCAGTTTAGGGCCAATTGGTGAGCAGTTCTTC
CASSLGPIGEQFF
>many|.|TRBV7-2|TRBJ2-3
TGTGCCAGCAGCCGGACGAACAAGCGAGATACGCAGTATTTT
CASSRTNKRDTQYF
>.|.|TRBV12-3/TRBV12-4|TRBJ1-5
TGTGCCAGCAGTATCCCGGGCCCGTCGGATCATCAGCCCCAGCATTTT
CASSIPGPSDHQPQHF
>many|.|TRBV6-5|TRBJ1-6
TGTGCCAGCAGTTACTCGAGGTCCGGTATTAATTCACCCCTCCACTTT
CASSYSRSGINSPLHF
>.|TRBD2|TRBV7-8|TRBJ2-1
TGTGCCAGCAGCTTAGGGGGGACTAGAACTTACAATGAGCAGTTCTTC
CASSLGGTRTYNEQFF
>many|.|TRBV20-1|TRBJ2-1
TGCAGTGCTAGCCGTCAGGTTCCCGACAATGAGCAGTTCTTC
CSASRQVPDNEQFF
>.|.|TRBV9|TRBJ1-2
TGTGCCAGCAGCGTAGAAGAGTTCTATGGCTACACCTTC
CASSVEEFYGYTF
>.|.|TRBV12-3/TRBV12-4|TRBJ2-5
TGTGCCAGCAGTTTAGCCGGGACACCTCAAGAGACCCAGTACTTC
CASSLAGTPQETQYF
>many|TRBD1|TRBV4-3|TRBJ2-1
TGCGCCAGCAGCCAAGTGTGGGACAGGGGCTCCTACAATGAGCAGTTCTTC
CASSQVWDRGSYNEQFF
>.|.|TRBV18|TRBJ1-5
TGTGCCAGCTCACCATCCAGCTTTAGCAATCAGCCCCAGCATTTT
CASSPSSFSNQPQHF
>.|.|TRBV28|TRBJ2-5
TGTGCCAGCAGTACCCACGGACAGATCCAAGAGACCCAGTACTTC
CASSTHGQIQETQYF
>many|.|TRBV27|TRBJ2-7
TGTGCCAGCAGCCCCTTCGACAGCTCCTACGAGCAGTACTTC
CASSPFDSSYEQYF
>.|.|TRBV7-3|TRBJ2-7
TGTGCCAGCAGCTTAGGCCTGCGCGGCGAGCAGTACTTC
CASSLGLRGEQYF
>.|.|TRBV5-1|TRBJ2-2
TGCGCCAGCACAGCACGGATGAACACCGGGGAGCTGTTTTTT
CASTARMNTGELFF
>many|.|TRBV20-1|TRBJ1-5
TGCAGTGCTAGAGATTTCCCCCAGCCCCAGCATTTT
CSARDFPQPQHF
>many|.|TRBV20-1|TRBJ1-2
TGCAGTGCTGGATACCTCACAGCTAACTATGGCTACACCTTC
CSAGYLTANYGYTF
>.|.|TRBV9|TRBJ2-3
TGTGCCAGCAGCGTAGGAAGATCGTCGGATACGCAGTATTTT
CASSVGRSSDTQYF
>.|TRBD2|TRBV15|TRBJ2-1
TGTGCCACCAGCAGAGATCAAGCGGGGGGGCAGGGTGAGCAGTTCTTC
CATSRDQAGGQGEQFF
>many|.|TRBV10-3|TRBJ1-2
TGTGCCATCAGCCGGACAGATACATACTATGGCTACACCTTC
CAISRTDTYYGYTF
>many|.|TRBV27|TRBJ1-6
TGTGCCAGCAGTTTAAAGCGTCTACCCCTCCACTTT
CASSLKRLPLHF
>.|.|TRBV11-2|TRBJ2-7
TGTGCCAGCAGCTTAGTAGCAGGGAATTCCTACTACGAGCAGTACTTC
CASSLVAGNSYYEQYF
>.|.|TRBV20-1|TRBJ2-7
TGCAGTGCTAGAGATCGGGACTTTTCCTACGAGCAGTACTTC
CSARDRDFSYEQYF
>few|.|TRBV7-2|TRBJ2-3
TGTGCCAGCAGCTTCCCGGGCGTCGGAGCAGATACGCAGTATTTT
CASSFPGVGADTQYF
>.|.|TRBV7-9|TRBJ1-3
TGTGCCAGCAGCACCTCGACAGTGTCGGGAAACACCATATATTTT
CASSTSTVSGNTIYF
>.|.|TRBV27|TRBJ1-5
TGTGCCAGCAGTTTACACAGGAAGAATCAGCCCCAGCATTTT
CASSLHRKNQPQHF
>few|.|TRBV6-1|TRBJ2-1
TGTGCCAGCATCGGAAGGCTGGACAGCAATGAGCAGTTCTTC
CASIGRLDSNEQFF
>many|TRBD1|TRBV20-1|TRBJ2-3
TGCAGTGCTAGGGGGGACAGGGGTCCCTTTAATACGCAGTATTTT
CSARGDRGPFNTQYF
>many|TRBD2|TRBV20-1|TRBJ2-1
TGCAGTGCTCCTACTAGCGGGGGCCCATACAATGAGCAGTTCTTC
CSAPTSGGPYNEQFF
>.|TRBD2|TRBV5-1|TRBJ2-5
TGCGCCAGCAGCTTCCTGACTAGCAAAGAGACCCAGTACTTC
CASSFLTSKETQYF
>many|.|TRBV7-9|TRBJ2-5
TGTGCCAGCAGCTTAGTAGGGAGGAAAGAGACCCAGTACTTC
CASSLVGRKETQYF
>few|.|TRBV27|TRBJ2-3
TGTGCCAGCAGCCGACAGGGAGGGTACACAGATACGCAGTATTTT
CASSRQGGYTDTQYF
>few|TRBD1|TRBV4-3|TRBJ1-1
TGCGCCAGCAGCCAAGGGACAGGGAGCATGAACACTGAAGCTTTCTTT
CASSQGTGSMNTEAFF
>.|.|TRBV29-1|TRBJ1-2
TGCAGCGTCGACCGGCACAGGGAGACCAATTTC
CSVDRHRETNF
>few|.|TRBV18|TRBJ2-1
TGTGCCAGCTCACCCGAGGGGGGGACCTCCTACAATGAGCAGTTCTTC
CASSPEGGTSYNEQFF
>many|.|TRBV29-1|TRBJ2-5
TGCAGCGTTGCCCGAGCAGGGCGGATGGAGACCCAGTACTTC
CSVARAGRMETQYF
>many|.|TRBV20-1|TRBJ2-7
TGCAGTGTCCAGGGGAGCAACGAGCAGTACTTC
CSVQGSNEQYF
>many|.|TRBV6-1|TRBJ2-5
TGTGCCAGCAAGAGGGCCGTTCTCGAAGAGACCCAGTACTTC
CASKRAVLEETQYF
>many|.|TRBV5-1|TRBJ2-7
TGCGCCAGCAGCTTGGGGGACATTTATGCCTACGAGCAGTACTTC
CASSLGDIYAYEQYF
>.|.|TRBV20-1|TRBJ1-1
TGCAGTGCTAGAGAGCTCAGACTAACGTTAGAATCGGACACTGAAGCTTTCTTT
CSARELRLTLESDTEAFF
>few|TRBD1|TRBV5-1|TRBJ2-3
TGCGCCAGCAGCAGGGGGATTTCCGGGACAGGGTCGATCCCGAGCACAGATACGCAGTATTTT
CASSRGISGTGSIPSTDTQYF
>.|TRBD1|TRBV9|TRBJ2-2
TGTGCCAGCAGCGTAGAACAGGGGGACACCGGGGAGCTGTTTTTT
CASSVEQGDTGELFF